The rows below give T cell receptor beta chains drawn from one sample of a study of cytomegalovirus exposure and HLA in healthy donors. The protocol was immunoSEQ multiplex PCR, while the TCRdb copy is restricted to in-frame clones and leaves out a portion. The sample records around 87,000 clones, roughly 80% being singletons. Sequencing was done on a sample of PBMCs. These receptors came from a girl aged 2 to 9 in good health and CMV-seropositive. The CDR3 runs from the conserved cysteine through the conserved F or W. A D gene is named only where the DNA matches it firmly. Only some rows state a clone size, as once, few, many or a class for expanded clones.

j_call,v_call,d_call,clone_size,cdr3_aa,cdr3_nt
TRBJ1-1,TRBV4-3,.,.,CASSQETIGVSAEAFF,TGCGCCAGCAGCCAAGAAACGATAGGGGTAAGTGCTGAAGCTTTCTTT
TRBJ2-3,TRBV5-1,.,.,CASSLIASTDTQYF,TGCGCCAGCAGCTTGATAGCTAGCACAGATACGCAGTATTTT
TRBJ2-3,TRBV27,.,.,CASSLFPGADTQYF,TGTGCCAGCAGTTTATTTCCAGGGGCAGATACGCAGTATTTT
TRBJ1-2,TRBV5-6,.,.,CASSLLTDKTGYTF,TGTGCCAGCAGCTTGTTGACGGACAAGACTGGCTACACCTTC
TRBJ1-4,TRBV30,TRBD1,few,CAWSGTGGRNEKLFF,TGTGCCTGGAGTGGAACAGGGGGCCGTAATGAAAAACTGTTTTTT
TRBJ2-3,TRBV6-5,.,.,CASMHPPGVADTQYF,TGTGCCAGCATGCACCCGCCAGGGGTGGCAGATACGCAGTATTTT
TRBJ2-7,TRBV19,TRBD2,.,CASSDNLLAGGMYEQYF,TGTGCCAGTAGCGATAACTTACTAGCGGGAGGGATGTACGAGCAGTACTTC
TRBJ2-5,TRBV30,.,.,CAWGGRAGETQYF,TGTGCCTGGGGTGGTCGGGCGGGGGAGACCCAGTACTTC
TRBJ1-2,TRBV4-1,.,.,CASSQETGARIYGYTF,TGCGCCAGCAGCCAAGAAACAGGCGCTAGGATCTATGGCTACACCTTC
TRBJ2-7,TRBV15,TRBD1,.,CATSRDHAGGTPEQYF,TGTGCCACCAGCAGAGATCATGCAGGGGGCACCCCCGAGCAGTACTTC
TRBJ2-3,TRBV18,TRBD2,.,CASSLETSGRQYF,TGTGCCAGCTCACTCGAAACTAGCGGGAGACAGTATTTT
TRBJ2-3,TRBV5-1,.,.,CASSSADTQYF,TGCGCCAGCAGCTCGGCAGATACGCAGTATTTT
TRBJ1-5,TRBV6-1,TRBD1,.,CASSGGQGFRPQHF,TGTGCCAGCAGTGGGGGACAGGGCTTCAGGCCCCAGCATTTT
TRBJ1-2,TRBV7-2,.,.,CASTLANYGYTF,TGTGCCAGCACCCTAGCTAACTATGGCTACACCTTC
TRBJ2-5,TRBV5-1,TRBD2,.,CASSLGGTSGSQETQYF,TGCGCCAGCAGCTTGGGGGGGACTAGCGGGTCACAAGAGACCCAGTACTTC
TRBJ1-5,TRBV28,.,.,CASKGVGSNQPQHF,TGTGCCAGCAAAGGGGTGGGGAGCAATCAGCCCCAGCATTTT
TRBJ2-5,TRBV18,.,.,CASSTSQETQYF,TGTGCCAGCTCAACCAGCCAAGAGACCCAGTACTTC
TRBJ2-3,TRBV5-1,TRBD1,few,CASSLGQGEQYF,TGCGCCAGCAGCTTGGGTCAGGGGGAGCAGTATTTT
TRBJ1-1,TRBV10-3,.,once,CAISVREGTEAFF,TGTGCCATCTCCGTGAGGGAGGGCACTGAAGCTTTCTTT
TRBJ1-1,TRBV11-2,.,.,CASSLTDMNTEAFF,TGTGCCAGCAGCTTGACAGATATGAACACTGAAGCTTTCTTT
TRBJ2-5,TRBV11-2,.,.,CASSLVVGQGETQYF,TGTGCCAGCAGCTTAGTGGTAGGGCAGGGTGAGACCCAGTACTTC
TRBJ1-1,TRBV28,TRBD1,.,CASSLFADRGNTEAFF,TGTGCCAGCAGTTTATTCGCCGACAGGGGGAACACTGAAGCTTTCTTT